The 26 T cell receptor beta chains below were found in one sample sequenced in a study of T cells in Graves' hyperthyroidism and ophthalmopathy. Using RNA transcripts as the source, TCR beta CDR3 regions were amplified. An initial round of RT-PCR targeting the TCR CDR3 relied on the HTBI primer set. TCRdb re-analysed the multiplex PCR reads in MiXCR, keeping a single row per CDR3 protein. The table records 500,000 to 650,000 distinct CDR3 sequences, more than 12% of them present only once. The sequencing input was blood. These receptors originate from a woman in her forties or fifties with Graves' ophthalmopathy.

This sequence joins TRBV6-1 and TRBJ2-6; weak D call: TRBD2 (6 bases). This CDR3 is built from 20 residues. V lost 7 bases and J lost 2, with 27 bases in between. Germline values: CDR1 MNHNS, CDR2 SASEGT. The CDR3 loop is CASIPAGPGPEVPGANVLTF. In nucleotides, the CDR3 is TGTGCCAGCATCCCGGCGGGGCCAGGGCCAGAGGTACCTGGGGCCAACGTCCTGACTTTC.

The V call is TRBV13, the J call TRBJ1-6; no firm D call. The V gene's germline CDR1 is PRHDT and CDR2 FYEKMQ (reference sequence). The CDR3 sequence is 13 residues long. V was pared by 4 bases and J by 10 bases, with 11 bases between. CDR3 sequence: CASSSRSGSPLHF. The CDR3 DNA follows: TGTGCCAGCAGCTCAAGGTCGGGGTCACCCCTCCACTTT.

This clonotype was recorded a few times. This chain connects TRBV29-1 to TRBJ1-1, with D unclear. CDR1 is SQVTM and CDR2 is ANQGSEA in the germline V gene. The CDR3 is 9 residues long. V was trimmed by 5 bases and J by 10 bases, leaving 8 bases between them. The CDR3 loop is CSVLLRAFF. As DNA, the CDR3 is TGCAGCGTTCTTTTGCGAGCTTTCTTT.

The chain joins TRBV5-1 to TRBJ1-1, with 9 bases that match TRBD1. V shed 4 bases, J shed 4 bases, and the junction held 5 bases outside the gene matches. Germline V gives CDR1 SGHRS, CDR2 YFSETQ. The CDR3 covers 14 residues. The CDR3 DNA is TGCGCCAGCAGCCTAGGACAGGGGCTCACTGAAGCTTTCTTT. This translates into CASSLGQGLTEAFF. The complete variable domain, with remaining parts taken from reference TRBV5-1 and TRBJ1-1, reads KAGVTQTPRYLIKTRGQQVTLSCSPISGHRSVSWYQQTPGQGLQFLFEYFSETQRNKGNFPGRFSGRQFSNSRSEMNVSTLELGDSALYLCASSLGQGLTEAFFGQGTRLTVV.

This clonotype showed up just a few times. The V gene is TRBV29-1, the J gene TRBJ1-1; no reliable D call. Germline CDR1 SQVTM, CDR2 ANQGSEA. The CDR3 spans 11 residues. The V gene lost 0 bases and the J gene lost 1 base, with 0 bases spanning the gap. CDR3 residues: CSVEENTEAFF. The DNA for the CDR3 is TGCAGCGTTGAAGAGAACACTGAAGCTTTCTTT.

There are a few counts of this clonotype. The CDR3 DNA reads TGTGCCAGCAGCGTAGTAGCGGGAGGTGGGGATACGCAGTATTTT. This encodes CASSVVAGGGDTQYF. The V gene is TRBV12-3 or TRBV12-4, the J gene TRBJ2-3; TRBD2 matches 10 bases. The CDR3 loop spans 15 amino acids. The junction had 9 bases not matched to a gene; V was cut back by 6 bases and J by 6 bases.

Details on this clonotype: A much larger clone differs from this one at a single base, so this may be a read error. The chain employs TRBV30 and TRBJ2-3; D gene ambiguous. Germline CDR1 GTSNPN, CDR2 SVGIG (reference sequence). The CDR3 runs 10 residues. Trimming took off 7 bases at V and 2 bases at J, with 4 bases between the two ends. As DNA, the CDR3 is TGTGCCTCGACCACAGATACGCAGTATTTT. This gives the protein CASTTDTQYF.

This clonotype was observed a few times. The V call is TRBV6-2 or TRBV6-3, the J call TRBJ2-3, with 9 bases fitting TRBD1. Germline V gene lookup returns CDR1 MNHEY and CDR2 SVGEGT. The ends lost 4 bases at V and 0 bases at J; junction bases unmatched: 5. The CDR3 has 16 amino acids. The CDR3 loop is CASSSHGTGSTDTQYF. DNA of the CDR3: TGTGCCAGCAGTTCACACGGGACAGGGAGCACAGATACGCAGTATTTT.

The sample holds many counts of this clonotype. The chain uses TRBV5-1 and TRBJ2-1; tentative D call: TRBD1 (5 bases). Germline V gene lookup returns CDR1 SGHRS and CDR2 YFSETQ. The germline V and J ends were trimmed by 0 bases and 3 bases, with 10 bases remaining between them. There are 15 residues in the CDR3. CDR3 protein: CASSLGQPLYNEQFF. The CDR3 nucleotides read TGCGCCAGCAGCTTGGGACAGCCCCTCTACAATGAGCAGTTCTTC.

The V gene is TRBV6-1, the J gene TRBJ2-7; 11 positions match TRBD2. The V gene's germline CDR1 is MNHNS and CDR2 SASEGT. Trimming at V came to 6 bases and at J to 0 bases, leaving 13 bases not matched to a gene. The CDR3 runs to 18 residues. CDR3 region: CASSPSGTSGALSYEQYF. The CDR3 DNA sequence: TGTGCCAGCAGCCCATCCGGGACTAGCGGAGCGCTCTCCTACGAGCAGTACTTC.

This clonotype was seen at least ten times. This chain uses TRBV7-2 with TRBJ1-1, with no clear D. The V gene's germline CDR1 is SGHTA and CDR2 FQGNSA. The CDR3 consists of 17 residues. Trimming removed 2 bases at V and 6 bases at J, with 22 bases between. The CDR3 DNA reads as TGTGCCAGCAGCTTAACTGGGTCGTGGGGAAGTCTCGCTGAAGCTTTCTTT. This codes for CASSLTGSWGSLAEAFF.

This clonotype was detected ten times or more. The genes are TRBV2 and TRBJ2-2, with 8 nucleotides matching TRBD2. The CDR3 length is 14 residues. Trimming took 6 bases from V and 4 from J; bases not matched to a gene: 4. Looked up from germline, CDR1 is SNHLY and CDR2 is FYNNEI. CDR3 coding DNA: TGTGCCAGCAGACAGCGGGAGAGCACCGGGGAGCTGTTTTTT. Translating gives CASRQRESTGELFF.

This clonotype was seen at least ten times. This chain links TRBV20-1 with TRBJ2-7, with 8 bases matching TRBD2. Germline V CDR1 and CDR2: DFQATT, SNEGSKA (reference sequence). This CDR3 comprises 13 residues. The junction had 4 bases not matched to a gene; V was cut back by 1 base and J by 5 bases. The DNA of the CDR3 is TGCAGTGCTAGAGTGCCGGGAGGGAACGAGCAGTACTTC. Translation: CSARVPGGNEQYF.

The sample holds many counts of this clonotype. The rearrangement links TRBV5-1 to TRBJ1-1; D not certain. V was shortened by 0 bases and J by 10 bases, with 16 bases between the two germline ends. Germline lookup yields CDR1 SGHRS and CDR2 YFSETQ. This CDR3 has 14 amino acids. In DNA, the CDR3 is TGCGCCAGCAGCTTGGAATCGCTCTCCGACCCAGCTTTCTTT. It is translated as CASSLESLSDPAFF. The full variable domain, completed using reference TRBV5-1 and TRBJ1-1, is KAGVTQTPRYLIKTRGQQVTLSCSPISGHRSVSWYQQTPGQGLQFLFEYFSETQRNKGNFPGRFSGRQFSNSRSEMNVSTLELGDSALYLCASSLESLSDPAFFGQGTRLTVV.

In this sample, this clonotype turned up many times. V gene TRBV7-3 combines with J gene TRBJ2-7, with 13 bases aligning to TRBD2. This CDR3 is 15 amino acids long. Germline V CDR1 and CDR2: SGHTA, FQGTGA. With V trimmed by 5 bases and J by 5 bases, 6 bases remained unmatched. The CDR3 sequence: CASSAGLAGVNEQYF. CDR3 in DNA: TGTGCCAGCAGCGCCGGACTAGCGGGAGTCAACGAGCAGTACTTC.

The CDR3 sequence is CASSQEGTVAFF. Here the CDR3 DNA reads TGCGCCAGCAGCCAAGAAGGGACAGTCGCTTTCTTT. The chain carries TRBV4-1 and TRBJ1-1; 7 nucleotides line up with TRBD1. The CDR3 loop spans 12 amino acids. V was pared by 0 bases and J by 11 bases, with 3 bases of the junction left unmatched. Germline V lookup: CDR1 MGHRA, CDR2 YSYEKL.

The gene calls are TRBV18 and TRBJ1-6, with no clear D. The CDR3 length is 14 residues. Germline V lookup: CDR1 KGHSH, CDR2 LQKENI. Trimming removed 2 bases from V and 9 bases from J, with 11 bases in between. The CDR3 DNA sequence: TGTGCCAGCTCACCAGAGGGAAGGACTTCACCCCTCCACTTT. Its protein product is CASSPEGRTSPLHF.

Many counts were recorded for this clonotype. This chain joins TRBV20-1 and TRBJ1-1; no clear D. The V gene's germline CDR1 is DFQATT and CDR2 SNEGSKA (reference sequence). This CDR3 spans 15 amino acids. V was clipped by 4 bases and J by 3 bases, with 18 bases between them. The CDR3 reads CSATDSRATYTEAFF. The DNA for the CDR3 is TGCAGTGCTACCGACTCACGGGCGACTTACACTGAAGCTTTCTTT.

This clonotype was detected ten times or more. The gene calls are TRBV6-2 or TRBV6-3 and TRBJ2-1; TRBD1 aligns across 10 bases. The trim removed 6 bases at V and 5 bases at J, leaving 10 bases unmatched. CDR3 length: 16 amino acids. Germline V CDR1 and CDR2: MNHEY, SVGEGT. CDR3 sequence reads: CASSPRQGAGDNEQFF. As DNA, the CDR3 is TGTGCCAGCAGCCCGAGACAGGGGGCAGGCGACAATGAGCAGTTCTTC.

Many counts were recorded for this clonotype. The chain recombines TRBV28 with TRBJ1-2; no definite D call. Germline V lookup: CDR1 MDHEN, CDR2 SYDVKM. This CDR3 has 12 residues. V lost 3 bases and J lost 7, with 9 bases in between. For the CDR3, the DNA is TGTGCCAGCAGTTTTGGGTACGGTGGCTACACCTTC. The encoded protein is CASSFGYGGYTF.

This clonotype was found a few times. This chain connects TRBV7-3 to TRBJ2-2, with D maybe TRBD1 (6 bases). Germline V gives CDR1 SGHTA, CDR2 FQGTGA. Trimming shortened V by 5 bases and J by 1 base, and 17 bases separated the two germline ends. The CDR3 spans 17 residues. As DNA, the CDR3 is TGTGCCAGCAGCCCAAACCGCAGGGGAAGGAACACCGGGGAGCTGTTTTTT. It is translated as CASSPNRRGRNTGELFF.

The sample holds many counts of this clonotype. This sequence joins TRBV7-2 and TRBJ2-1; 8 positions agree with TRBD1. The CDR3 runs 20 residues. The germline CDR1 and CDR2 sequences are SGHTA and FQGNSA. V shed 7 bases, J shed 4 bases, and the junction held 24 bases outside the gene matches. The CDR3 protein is CASITSPVTGAGGAYNEQFF. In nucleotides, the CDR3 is TGTGCCAGCATAACCTCCCCCGTGACAGGGGCCGGCGGGGCTTACAATGAGCAGTTCTTC.

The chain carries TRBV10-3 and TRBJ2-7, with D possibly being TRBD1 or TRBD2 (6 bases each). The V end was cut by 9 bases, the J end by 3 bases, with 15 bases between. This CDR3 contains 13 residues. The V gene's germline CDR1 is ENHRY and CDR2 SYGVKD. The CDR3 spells CAIGGGTNYEQYF. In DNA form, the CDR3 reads TGTGCCATAGGGGGAGGCACCAACTACGAGCAGTACTTC.

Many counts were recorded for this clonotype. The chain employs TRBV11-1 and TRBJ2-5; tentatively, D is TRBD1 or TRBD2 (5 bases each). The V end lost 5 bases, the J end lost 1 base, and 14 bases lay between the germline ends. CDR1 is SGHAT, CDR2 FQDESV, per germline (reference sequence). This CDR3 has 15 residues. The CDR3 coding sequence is TGTGCCAGCAGCCGGACGGGACCGATCCAAGAGACCCAGTACTTC. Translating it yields CASSRTGPIQETQYF.

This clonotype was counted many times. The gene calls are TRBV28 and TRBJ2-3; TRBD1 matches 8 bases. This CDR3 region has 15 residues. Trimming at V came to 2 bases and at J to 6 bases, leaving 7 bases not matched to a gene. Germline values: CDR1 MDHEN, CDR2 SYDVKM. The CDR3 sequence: CASSLPHGQGDTQYF. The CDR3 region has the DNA TGTGCCAGCAGTTTACCCCATGGACAGGGCGATACGCAGTATTTT.

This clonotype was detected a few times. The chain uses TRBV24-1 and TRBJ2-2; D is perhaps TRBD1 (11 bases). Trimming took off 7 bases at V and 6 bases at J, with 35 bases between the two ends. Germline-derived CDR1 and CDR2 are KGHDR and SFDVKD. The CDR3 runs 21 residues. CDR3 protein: CATSHPGQGATSGTMAGELFF. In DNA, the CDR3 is TGTGCCACCAGCCACCCAGGACAGGGGGCTACTAGCGGGACGATGGCCGGGGAGCTGTTTTTT.